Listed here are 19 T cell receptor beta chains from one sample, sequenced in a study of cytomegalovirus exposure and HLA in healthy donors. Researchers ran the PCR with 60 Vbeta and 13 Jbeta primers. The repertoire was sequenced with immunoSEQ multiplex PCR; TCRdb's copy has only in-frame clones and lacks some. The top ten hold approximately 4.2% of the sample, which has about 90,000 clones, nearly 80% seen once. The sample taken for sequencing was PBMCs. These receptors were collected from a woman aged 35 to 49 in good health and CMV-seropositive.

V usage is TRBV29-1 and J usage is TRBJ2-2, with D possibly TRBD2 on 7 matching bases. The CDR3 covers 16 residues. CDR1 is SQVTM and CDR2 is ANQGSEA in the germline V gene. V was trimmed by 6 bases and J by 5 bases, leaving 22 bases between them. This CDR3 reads CSVAKGGGAGTGELFF. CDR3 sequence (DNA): TGCAGCGTCGCCAAGGGCGGGGGCGCAGGGACCGGGGAGCTGTTTTTT.

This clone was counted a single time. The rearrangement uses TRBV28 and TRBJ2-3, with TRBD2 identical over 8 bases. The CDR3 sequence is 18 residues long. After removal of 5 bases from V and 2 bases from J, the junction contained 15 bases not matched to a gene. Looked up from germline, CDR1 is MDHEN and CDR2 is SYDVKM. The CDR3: CASSVSGTSHFVTDTQYF. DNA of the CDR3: TGTGCCAGCAGTGTCTCCGGGACTAGTCATTTTGTCACAGATACGCAGTATTTT.

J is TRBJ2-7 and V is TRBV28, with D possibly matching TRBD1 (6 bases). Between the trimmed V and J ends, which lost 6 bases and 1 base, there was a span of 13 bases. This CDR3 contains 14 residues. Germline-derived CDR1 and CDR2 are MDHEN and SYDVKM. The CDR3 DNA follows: TGTGCCAGCAGCCCGGGACATCATTCCTACGAGCAGTACTTC. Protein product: CASSPGHHSYEQYF.

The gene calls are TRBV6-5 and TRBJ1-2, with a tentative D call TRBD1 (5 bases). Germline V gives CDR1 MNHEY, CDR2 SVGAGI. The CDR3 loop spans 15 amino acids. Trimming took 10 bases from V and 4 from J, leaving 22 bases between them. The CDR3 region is CATQRGPTEGYGYTF. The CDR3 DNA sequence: TGTGCCACGCAAAGGGGTCCCACGGAGGGCTATGGCTACACCTTC.

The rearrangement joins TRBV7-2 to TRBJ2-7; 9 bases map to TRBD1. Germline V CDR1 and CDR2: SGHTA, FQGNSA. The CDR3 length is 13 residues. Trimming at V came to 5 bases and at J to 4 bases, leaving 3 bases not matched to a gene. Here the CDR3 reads CASSIGQGYEQYF. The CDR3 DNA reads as TGTGCCAGCAGCATCGGACAGGGGTACGAGCAGTACTTC.

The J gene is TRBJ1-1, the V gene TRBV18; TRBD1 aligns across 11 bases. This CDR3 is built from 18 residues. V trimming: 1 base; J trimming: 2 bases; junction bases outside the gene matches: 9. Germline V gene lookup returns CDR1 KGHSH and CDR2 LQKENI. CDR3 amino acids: CASSPRSGTGGGNTEAFF. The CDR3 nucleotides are TGTGCCAGCTCACCACGCTCCGGGACAGGGGGAGGTAACACTGAAGCTTTCTTT.

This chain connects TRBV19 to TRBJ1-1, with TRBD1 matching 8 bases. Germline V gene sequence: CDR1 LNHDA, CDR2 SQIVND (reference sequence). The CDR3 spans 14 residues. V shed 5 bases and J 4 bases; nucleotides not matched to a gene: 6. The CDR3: CASSLQGGITEAFF. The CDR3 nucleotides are TGTGCCAGTAGTTTACAGGGGGGGATCACTGAAGCTTTCTTT.

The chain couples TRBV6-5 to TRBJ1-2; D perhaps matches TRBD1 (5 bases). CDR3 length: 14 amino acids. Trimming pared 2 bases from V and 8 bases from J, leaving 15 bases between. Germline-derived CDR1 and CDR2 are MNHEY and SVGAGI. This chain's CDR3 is CASSYVSQGGGYTF. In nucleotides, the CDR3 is TGTGCCAGCAGTTACGTGTCCCAGGGAGGCGGCTACACCTTC.

The CDR3 is CASSYIRGGGYTF. In DNA form, the CDR3 reads TGTGCCAGCAGTTACATACGGGGTGGTGGCTACACCTTC. This chain uses TRBV6-5 with TRBJ1-2; no clear D gene. Germline CDR1 reads MNHEY; CDR2 reads SVGAGI. The ends were cut back, 2 bases at V and 7 bases at J, with 11 bases in the middle. This CDR3 has 13 amino acids.

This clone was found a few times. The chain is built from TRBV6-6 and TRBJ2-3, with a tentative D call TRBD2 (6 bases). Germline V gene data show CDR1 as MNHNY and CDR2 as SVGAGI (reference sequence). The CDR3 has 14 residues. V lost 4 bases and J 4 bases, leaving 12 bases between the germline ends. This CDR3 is CASSSAGPSDTQYF. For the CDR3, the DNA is TGTGCCAGCAGTTCAGCGGGCCCTTCAGATACGCAGTATTTT.

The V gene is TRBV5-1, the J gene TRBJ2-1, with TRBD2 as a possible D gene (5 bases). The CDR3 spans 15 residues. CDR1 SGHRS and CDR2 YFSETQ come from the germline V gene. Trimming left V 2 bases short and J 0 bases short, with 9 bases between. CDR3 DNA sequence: TGCGCCAGCAGCTTCCGGGATAACTCCTACAATGAGCAGTTCTTC. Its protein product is CASSFRDNSYNEQFF.

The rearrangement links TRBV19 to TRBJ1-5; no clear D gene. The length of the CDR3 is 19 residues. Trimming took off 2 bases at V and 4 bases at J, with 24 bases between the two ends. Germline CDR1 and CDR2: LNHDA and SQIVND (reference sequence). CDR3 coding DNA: TGTGCCAGTAGTATACAGGTTGATAATACGTGGCAGACAAATCAGCCCCAGCATTTT. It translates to CASSIQVDNTWQTNQPQHF. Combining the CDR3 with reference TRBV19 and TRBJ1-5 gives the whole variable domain DGGITQSPKYLFRKEGQNVTLSCEQNLNHDAMYWYRQDPGQGLRLIYYSQIVNDFQKGDIAEGYSVSREKKESFPLTVTSAQKNPTAFYLCASSIQVDNTWQTNQPQHFGDGTRLSIL.

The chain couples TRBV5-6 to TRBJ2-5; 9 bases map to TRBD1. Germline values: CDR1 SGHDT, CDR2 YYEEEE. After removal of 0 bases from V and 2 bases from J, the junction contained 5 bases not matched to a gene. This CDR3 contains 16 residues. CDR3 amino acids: CASSLAWTGVQETQYF. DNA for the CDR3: TGTGCCAGCAGCTTGGCCTGGACAGGGGTTCAAGAGACCCAGTACTTC.

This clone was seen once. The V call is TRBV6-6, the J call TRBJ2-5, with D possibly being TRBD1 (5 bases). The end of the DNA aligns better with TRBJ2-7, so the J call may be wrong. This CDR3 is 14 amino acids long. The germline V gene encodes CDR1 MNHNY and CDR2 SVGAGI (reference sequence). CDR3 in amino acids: CASSYALQVHEQYF. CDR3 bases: TGTGCCAGCAGTTACGCGTTACAGGTGCACGAGCAGTACTTC.

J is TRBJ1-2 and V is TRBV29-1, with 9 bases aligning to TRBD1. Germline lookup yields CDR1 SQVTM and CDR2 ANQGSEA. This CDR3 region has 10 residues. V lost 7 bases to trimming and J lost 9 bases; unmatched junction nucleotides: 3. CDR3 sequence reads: CSAGTGSYTF. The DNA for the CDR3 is TGCAGCGCTGGGACAGGGAGCTACACCTTC. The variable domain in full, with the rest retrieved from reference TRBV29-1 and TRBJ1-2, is SAVISQKPSRDICQRGTSLTIQCQVDSQVTMMFWYRQQPGQSLTLIATANQGSEATYESGFVIDKFPISRPNLTFSTLTVSNMSPEDSSIYLCSAGTGSYTFGSGTRLTVV.

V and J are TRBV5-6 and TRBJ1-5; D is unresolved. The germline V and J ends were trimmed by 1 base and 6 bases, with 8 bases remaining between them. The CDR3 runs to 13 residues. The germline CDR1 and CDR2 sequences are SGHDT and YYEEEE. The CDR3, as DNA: TGTGCCAGCAGCTTGACCGCGCGTCAGCCCCAGCATTTT. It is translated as CASSLTARQPQHF.

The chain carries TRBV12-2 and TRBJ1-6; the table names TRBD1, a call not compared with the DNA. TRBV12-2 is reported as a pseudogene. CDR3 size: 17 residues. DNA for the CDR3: TGTGCAAGTCGCCCTCCCAGGTGTTCCGACTATAATTCACCCCTCCACTTT. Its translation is CASRPPRCSDYNSPLHF.

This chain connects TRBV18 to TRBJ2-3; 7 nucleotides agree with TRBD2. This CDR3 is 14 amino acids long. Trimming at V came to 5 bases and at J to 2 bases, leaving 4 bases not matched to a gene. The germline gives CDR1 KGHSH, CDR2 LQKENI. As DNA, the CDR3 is TGTGCCAGCTCAGCGGGACTAACCACAGATACGCAGTATTTT. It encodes CASSAGLTTDTQYF. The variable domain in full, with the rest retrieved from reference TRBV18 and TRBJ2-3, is NAGVMQNPRHLVRRRGQEARLRCSPMKGHSHVYWYRQLPEEGLKFMVYLQKENIIDESGMPKERFSAEFPKEGPSILRIQQVVRGDSAAYFCASSAGLTTDTQYFGPGTRLTVL.

The chain's CDR3 is CASSSYIRAGYLAGELFF. CDR3 sequence (DNA): TGTGCCAGCAGCTCATACATAAGGGCAGGGTATTTAGCCGGGGAGCTGTTTTTT. The chain employs TRBV7-9 and TRBJ2-2, with D possibly TRBD1 on 5 matching bases. Germline assignment: CDR1 SEHNR and CDR2 FQNEAQ (reference sequence). The CDR3 contains 18 residues. With 4 bases removed from V and 6 bases from J, the gap between germline ends came to 24 bases.